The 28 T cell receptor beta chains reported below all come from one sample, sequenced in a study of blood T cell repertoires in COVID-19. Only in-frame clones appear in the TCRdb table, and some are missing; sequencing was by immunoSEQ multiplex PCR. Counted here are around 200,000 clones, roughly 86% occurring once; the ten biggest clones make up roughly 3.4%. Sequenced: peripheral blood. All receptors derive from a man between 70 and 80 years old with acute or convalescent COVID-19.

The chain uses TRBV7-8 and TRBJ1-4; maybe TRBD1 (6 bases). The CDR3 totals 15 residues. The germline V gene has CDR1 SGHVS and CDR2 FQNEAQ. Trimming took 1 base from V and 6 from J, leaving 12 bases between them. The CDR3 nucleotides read TGTGCCAGCAGCTTAGGACGGGGGGCAGATGAAAAACTGTTTTTT. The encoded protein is CASSLGRGADEKLFF.

The chain's CDR3 is CATSRSPTRPNTGELFF. As DNA, the CDR3 is TGTGCCACCAGCAGATCCCCGACTAGACCGAACACCGGGGAGCTGTTTTTT. The V call is TRBV15, the J call TRBJ2-2; TRBD2 might be the D (6 bases). Germline CDR1 is LNHNV and CDR2 is YYDKDF (reference sequence). Trimming cost V 2 bases and J 0 bases, with 13 bases left between them. The CDR3 is made up of 17 amino acids. Combining the CDR3 with reference TRBV15 and TRBJ2-2 gives the whole variable domain DAMVIQNPRYQVTQFGKPVTLSCSQTLNHNVMYWYQQKSSQAPKLLFHYYDKDFNNEADTPDNFQSRRPNTSFCFLDIRSPGLGDTAMYLCATSRSPTRPNTGELFFGEGSRLTVL.

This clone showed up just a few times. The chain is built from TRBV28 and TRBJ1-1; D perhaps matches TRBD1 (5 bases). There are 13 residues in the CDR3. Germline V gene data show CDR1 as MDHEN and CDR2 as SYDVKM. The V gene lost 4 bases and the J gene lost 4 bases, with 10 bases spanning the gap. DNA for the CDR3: TGTGCCAGCAGTTACGGGGGTGGCACTGAAGCTTTCTTT. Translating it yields CASSYGGGTEAFF.

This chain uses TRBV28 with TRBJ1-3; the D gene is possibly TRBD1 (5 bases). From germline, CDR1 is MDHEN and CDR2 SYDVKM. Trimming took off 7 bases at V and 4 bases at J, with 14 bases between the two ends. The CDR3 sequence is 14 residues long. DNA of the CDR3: TGTGCCAGCATCCTGTCGGGGGAAGGAAACACCATATATTTT. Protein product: CASILSGEGNTIYF.

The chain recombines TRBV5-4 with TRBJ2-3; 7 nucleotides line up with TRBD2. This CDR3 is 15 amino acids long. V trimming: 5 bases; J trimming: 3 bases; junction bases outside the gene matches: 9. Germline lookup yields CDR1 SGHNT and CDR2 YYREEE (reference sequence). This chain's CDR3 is CASSARSGGTDTQYF. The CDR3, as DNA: TGTGCCAGCAGTGCCCGTTCGGGAGGTACAGATACGCAGTATTTT.

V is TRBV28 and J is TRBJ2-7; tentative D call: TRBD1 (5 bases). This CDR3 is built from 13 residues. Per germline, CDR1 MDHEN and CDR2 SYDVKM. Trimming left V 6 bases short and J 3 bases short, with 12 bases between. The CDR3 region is CASRGPSYYEQYF. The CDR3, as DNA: TGTGCCAGCAGGGGGCCGTCTTACTACGAGCAGTACTTC.

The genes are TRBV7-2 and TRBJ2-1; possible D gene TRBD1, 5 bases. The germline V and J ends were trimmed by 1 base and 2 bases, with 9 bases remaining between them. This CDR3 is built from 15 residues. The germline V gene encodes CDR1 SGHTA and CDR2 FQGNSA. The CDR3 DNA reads TGTGCCAGCAGCTTAGTTAAGGGGACCTACAATGAGCAGTTCTTC. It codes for CASSLVKGTYNEQFF. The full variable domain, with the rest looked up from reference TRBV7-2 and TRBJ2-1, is GAGVSQSPSNKVTEKGKDVELRCDPISGHTALYWYRQSLGQGLEFLIYFQGNSAPDKSGLPSDRFSAERTGGSVSTLTIQRTQQEDSAVYLCASSLVKGTYNEQFFGPGTRLTVL.

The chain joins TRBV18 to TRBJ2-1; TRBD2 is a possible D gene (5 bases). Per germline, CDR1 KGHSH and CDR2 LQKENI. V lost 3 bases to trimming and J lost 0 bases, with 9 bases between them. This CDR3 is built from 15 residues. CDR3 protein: CASSPRANSYNEQFF. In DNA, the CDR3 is TGTGCCAGCTCACCGAGGGCGAACTCCTACAATGAGCAGTTCTTC.

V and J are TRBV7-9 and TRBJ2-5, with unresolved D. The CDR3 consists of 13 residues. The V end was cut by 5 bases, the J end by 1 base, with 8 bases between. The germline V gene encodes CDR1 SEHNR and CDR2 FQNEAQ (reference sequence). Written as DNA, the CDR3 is TGTGCCAGCAGCGCACAGACCCAAGAGACCCAGTACTTC. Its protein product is CASSAQTQETQYF.

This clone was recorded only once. The CDR3 DNA is TGTGCCAGCAGCCCAGGCTATAATTCACCCCTCCACTTT. Residues: CASSPGYNSPLHF. The rearrangement links TRBV13 to TRBJ1-6, with D uncertain. The V gene's germline CDR1 is PRHDT and CDR2 FYEKMQ (reference sequence). Trimming cost V 5 bases and J 3 bases, with 5 bases left between them. This CDR3 is built from 13 residues.

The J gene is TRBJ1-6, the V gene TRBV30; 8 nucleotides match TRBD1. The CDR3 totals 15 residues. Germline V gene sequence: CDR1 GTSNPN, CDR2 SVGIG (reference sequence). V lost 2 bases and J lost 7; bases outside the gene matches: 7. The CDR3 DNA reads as TGTGCCTGGAGTCTTTCGGACAGGGCGAATTCACCCCTCCACTTT. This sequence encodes CAWSLSDRANSPLHF.

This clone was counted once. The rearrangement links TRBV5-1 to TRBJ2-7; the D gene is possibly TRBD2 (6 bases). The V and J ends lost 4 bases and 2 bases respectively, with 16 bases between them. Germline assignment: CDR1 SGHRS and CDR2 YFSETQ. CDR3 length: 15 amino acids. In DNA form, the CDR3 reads TGCGCCAGCAGCCTACGGGACCGCGGGGCCTACGAGCAGTACTTC. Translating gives CASSLRDRGAYEQYF.

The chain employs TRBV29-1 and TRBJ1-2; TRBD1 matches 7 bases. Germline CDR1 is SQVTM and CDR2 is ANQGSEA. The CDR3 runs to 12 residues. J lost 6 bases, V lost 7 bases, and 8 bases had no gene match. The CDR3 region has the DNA TGCAGCGCCGTACGCCAGGGGGATGGCTACACCTTC. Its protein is CSAVRQGDGYTF.

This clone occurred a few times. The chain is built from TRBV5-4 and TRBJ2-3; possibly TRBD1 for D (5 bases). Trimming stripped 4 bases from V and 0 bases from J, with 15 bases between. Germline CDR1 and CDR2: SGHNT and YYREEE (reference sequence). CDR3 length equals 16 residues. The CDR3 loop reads CASSRGWASSTDTQYF. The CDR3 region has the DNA TGTGCCAGCAGCAGGGGATGGGCGAGTAGCACAGATACGCAGTATTTT.

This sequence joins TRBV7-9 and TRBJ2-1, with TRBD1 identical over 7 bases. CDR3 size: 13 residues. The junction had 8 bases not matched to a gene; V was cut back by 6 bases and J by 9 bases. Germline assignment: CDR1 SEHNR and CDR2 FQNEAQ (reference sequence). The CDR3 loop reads CASRYTGAGEQFF. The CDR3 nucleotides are TGTGCCAGCAGATACACAGGGGCGGGTGAGCAGTTCTTC.

CDR3: CASSQSVLRDTEAFF. Written as DNA, the CDR3 is TGCGCCAGCAGCCAATCTGTGCTCCGGGACACTGAAGCTTTCTTT. This chain joins TRBV4-3 and TRBJ1-1; D gene unclear. Trimming left V 2 bases short and J 3 bases short, with 13 bases between. Looked up from germline, CDR1 is LGHNA and CDR2 is YSLEER. There are 15 residues in the CDR3.

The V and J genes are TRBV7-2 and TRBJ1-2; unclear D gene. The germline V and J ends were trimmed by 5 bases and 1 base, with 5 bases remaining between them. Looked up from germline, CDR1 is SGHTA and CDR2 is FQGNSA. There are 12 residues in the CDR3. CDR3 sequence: CASSQNNYGYTF. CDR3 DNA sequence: TGTGCCAGCAGCCAAAATAACTATGGCTACACCTTC. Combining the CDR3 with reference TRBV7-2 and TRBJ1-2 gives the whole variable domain GAGVSQSPSNKVTEKGKDVELRCDPISGHTALYWYRQSLGQGLEFLIYFQGNSAPDKSGLPSDRFSAERTGGSVSTLTIQRTQQEDSAVYLCASSQNNYGYTFGSGTRLTVV.

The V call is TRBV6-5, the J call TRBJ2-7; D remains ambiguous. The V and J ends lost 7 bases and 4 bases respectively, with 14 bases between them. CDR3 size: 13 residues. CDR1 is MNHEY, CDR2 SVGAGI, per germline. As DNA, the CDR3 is TGTGCCAGCATTGGGCAGATCGCTTACGAGCAGTACTTC. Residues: CASIGQIAYEQYF.

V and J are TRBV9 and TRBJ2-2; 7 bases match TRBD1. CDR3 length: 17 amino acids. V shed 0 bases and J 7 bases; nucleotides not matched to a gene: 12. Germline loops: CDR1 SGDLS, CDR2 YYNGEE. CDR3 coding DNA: TGTGCCAGCAGCGTAGCCGCGGACAGGCGGTTTGTCGGGGAGCTGTTTTTT. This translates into CASSVAADRRFVGELFF.

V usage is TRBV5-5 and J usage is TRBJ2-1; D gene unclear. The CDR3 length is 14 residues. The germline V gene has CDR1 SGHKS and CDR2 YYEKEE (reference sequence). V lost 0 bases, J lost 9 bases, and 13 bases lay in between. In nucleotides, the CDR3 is TGTGCCAGCAGCTTGGGGGCAGCAACGAGTGAGCAGTTCTTC. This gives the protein CASSLGAATSEQFF.

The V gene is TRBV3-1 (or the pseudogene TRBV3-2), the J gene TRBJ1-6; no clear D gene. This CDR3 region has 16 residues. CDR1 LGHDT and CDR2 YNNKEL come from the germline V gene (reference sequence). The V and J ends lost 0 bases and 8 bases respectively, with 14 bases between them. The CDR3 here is CASSQEPGSPHSPLHF. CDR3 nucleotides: TGTGCCAGCAGCCAAGAACCAGGATCTCCACATTCACCCCTCCACTTT.

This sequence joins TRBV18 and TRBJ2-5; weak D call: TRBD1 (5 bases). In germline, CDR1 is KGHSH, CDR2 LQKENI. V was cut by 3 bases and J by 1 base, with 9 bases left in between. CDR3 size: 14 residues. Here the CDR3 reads CASSPFRAQETQYF. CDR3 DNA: TGTGCCAGCTCACCGTTCAGGGCCCAAGAGACCCAGTACTTC. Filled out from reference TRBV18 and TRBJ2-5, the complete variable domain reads NAGVMQNPRHLVRRRGQEARLRCSPMKGHSHVYWYRQLPEEGLKFMVYLQKENIIDESGMPKERFSAEFPKEGPSILRIQQVVRGDSAAYFCASSPFRAQETQYFGPGTRLLVL.

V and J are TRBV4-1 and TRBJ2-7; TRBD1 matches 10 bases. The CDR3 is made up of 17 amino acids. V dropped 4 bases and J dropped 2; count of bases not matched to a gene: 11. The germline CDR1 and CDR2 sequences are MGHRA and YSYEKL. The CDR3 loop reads CASSLRAGTGEAYEQYF. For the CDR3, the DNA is TGCGCCAGCAGCCTTCGAGCCGGGACAGGGGAAGCCTACGAGCAGTACTTC.

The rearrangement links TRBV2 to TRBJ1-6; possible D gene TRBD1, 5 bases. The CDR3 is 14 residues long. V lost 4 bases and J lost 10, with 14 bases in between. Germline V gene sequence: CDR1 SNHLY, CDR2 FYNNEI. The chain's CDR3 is CASSVAGGDSPLHF. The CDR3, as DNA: TGTGCCAGCAGTGTGGCCGGGGGGGACTCACCCCTCCACTTT.

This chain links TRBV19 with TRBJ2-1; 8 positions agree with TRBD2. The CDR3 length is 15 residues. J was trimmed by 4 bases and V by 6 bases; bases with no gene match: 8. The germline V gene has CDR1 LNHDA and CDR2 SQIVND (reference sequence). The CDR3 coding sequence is TGTGCCAGTAGCTTTCAGACTAGCGTGTACAATGAGCAGTTCTTC. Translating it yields CASSFQTSVYNEQFF.

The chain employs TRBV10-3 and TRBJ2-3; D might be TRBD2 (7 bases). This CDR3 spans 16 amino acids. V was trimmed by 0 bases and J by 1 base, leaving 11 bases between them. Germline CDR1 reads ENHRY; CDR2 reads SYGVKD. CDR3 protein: CAISESRGGGTDTQYF. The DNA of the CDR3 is TGTGCCATCAGTGAGTCGAGGGGGGGAGGCACAGATACGCAGTATTTT.

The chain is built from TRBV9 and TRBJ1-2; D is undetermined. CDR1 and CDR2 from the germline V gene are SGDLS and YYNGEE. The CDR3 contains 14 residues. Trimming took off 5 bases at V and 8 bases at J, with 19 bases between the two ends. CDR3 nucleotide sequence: TGTGCCAGCAGTGAATGGGATCCCGAGGGCGGCTACACCTTC. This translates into CASSEWDPEGGYTF.

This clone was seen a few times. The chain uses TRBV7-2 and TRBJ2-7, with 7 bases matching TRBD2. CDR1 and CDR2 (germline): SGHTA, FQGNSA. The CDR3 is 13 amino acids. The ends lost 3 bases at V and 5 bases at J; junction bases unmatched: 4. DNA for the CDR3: TGTGCCAGCAGCTTCCACGGACTAGACGAGCAGTACTTC. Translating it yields CASSFHGLDEQYF.